This TCR beta chain was obtained from a study of cytomegalovirus exposure and HLA in healthy donors. The wider study: Approximately 200 million T cells yielded around 120 million unique TCR beta sequences in earlier analysis.

A multiplex PCR was run with 60 Vbeta primers and 13 Jbeta primers. The method was immunoSEQ multiplex PCR; TCRdb's version includes in-frame clones alone and lacks a portion of them. The table records roughly 190,000 clones, around 76% of them present only once. The ends were cut back, 7 bases at V and 8 bases at J, with 20 bases in the middle. Germline CDR1 reads MNHNY; CDR2 reads SVGAGI (reference sequence). CDR3 length: 15 residues. Study-level findings and limits: A missense variant in DCLRE1C was later tied to TCR beta V- and J-gene trimming. Across donors, most TCRs were seen rarely, yet some public ones were widespread. Some highly shared sequence variants likely arose as a pipeline artifact.

About this clone itself: Its antigen is undetermined.

The receptor was derived from a woman between 25 and 40 years old in good health and CMV-seropositive. The sequenced material came from PBMCs. The chain has TRBV6-6 and TRBJ1-4; D is unclear. The CDR3 here is CASNGVVGLGEKLFF. The CDR3 nucleotides are TGTGCCAGCAACGGGGTAGTAGGGTTGGGAGAAAAACTGTTTTTT.